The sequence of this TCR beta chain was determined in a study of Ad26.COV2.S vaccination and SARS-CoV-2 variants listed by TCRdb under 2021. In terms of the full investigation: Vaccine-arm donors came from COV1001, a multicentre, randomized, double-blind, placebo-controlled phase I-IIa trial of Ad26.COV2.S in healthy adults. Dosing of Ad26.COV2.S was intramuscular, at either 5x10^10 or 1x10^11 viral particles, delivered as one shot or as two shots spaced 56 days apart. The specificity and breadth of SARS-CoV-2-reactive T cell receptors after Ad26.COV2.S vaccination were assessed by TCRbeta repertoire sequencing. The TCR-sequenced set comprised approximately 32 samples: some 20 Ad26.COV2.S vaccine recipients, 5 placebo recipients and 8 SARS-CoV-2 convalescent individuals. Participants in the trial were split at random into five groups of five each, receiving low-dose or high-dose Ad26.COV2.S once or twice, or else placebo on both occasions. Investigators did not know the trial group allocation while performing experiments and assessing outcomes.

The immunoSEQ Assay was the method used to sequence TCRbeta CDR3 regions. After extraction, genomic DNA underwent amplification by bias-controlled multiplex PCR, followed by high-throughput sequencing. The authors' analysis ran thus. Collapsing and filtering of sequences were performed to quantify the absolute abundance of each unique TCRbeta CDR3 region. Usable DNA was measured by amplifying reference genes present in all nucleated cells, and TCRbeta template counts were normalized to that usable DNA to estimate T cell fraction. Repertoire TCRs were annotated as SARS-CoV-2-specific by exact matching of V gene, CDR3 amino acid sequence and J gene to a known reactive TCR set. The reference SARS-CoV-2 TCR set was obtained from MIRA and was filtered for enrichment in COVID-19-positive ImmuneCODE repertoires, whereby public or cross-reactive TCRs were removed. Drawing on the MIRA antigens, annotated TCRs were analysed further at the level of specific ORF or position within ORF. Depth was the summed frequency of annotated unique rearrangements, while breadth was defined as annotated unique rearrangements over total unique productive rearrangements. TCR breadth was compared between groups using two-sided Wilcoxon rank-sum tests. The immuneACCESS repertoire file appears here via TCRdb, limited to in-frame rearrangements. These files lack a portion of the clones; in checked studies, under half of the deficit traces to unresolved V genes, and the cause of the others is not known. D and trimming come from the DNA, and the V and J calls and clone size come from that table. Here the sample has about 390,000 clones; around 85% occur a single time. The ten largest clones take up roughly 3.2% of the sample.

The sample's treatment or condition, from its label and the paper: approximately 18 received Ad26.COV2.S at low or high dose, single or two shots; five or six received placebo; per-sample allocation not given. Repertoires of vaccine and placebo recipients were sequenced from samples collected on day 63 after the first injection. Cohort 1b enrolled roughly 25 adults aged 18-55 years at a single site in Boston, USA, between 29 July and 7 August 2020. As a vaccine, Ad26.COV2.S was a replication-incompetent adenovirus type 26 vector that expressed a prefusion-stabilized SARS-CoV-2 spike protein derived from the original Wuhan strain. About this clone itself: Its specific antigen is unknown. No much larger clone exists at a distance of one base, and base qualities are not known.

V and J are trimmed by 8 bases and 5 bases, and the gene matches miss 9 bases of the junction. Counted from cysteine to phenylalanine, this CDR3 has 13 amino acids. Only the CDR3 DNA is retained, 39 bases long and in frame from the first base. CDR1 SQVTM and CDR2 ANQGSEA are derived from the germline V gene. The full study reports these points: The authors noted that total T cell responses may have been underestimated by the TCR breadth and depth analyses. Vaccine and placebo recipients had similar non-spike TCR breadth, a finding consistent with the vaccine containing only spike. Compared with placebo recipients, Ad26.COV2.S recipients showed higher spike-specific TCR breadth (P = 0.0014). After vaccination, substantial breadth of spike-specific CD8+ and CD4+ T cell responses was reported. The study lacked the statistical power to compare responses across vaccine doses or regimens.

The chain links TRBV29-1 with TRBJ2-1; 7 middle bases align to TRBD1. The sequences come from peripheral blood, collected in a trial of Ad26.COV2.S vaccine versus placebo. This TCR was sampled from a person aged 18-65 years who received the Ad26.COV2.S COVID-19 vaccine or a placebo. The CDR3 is CSSRAGGNNEQFF. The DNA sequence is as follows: TGCAGCTCCCGGGCAGGGGGAAACAATGAGCAGTTCTTC.